This T cell receptor beta chain was identified in a study of shared clonotypes between healthy human individuals. Overall study context: Researchers assigned three CD4 naive, three CD4 memory, two CD8 naive and one CD8 memory plate to each donor. Regarding the study as a whole: Investigators collected only blood, and repertoires in tissues likely differ. Several donors held about 4.6% of naive CD4 clonotypes in common.

A remark on this clone: Antigen unknown.

There were no recent acute infections or vaccinations among the donors, who were healthy HIV-negative adults. V was shortened by 0 bases and J by 7 bases, with 16 bases between the two germline ends. CDR1 is SGDLS and CDR2 is YYNGEE in the germline V gene. This CDR3 is 15 amino acids long. The assay was immunoSEQ multiplex PCR, and TCRdb's table has in-frame clones only and misses some. Seen here are about 1.1 million clones, approximately 80% observed once, and the top ten hold 0.7% to 0.95%. The chain recombines TRBV9 with TRBJ1-2; D uncertain. Sequenced material: memory CD4+ T cells from PBMCs. Subset defined: CD45RA-negative fraction. This receptor was taken from a man aged 18 to 29 in good health. Some clones in this sample may be carry-over from other donors' samples. The CDR3 loop reads CASSVDRSSRSGYTF. The CDR3 DNA is TGTGCCAGCAGCGTAGATCGTTCTTCCAGGAGTGGCTACACCTTC.